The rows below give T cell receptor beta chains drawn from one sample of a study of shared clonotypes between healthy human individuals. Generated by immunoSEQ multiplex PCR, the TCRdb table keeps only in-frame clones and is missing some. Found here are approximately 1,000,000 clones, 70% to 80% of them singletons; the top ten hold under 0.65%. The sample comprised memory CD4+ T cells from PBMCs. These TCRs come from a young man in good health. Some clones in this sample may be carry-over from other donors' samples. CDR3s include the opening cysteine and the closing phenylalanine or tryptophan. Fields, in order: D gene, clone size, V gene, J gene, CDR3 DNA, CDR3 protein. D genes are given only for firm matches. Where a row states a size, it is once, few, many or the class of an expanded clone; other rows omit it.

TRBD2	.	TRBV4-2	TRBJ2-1	TGTGCCAGCAGCCAAGTGACTAGCGGATCCTACAATGAGCAGTTCTTC	CASSQVTSGSYNEQFF
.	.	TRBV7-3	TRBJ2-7	TGTGCCAGCAGCCGAGGTCCCAGGGGGAGGTCCGAGCAGTACTTC	CASSRGPRGRSEQYF
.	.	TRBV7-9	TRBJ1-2	TGTGCCAGCAGCCCACAAAATGCGGGACAAGTCTATGGCTACACCTTC	CASSPQNAGQVYGYTF
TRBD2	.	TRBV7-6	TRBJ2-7	TGTGCCAGCAGCTCACCGGGACTAGCGTCCTACGAGCAGTACTTC	CASSSPGLASYEQYF
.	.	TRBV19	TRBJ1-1	TGTGCCAGTAGTCCCGCGGATGTCATGAACACTGAAGCTTTCTTT	CASSPADVMNTEAFF
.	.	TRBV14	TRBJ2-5	TGTGCCAGCAGCCAAGATTATGGGTCGAGCCTCCCAGAGACCCAGTACTTC	CASSQDYGSSLPETQYF
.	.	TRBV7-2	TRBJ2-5	TGTGCCAGCAGCTTTGTTCTTCAAGAGACCCAGTACTTC	CASSFVLQETQYF
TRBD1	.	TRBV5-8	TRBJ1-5	TGTGCCAGCAGCGTTCGACAGGGGGCAGCGAATCAGCCCCAGCATTTT	CASSVRQGAANQPQHF
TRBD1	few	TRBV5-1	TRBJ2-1	TGCGCCAGCAGTTCTCTCCCGGGACAGAGCTACAATGAGCAGTTCTTC	CASSSLPGQSYNEQFF
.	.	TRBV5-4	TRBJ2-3	TGTGCCAGCAGCTTGGAGGCAGCCCCCACAGATACGCAGTATTTT	CASSLEAAPTDTQYF
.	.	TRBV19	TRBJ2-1	TGTGCCAGTAGTATTCGCAGGGGTTACTACAATGAGCAGTTCTTC	CASSIRRGYYNEQFF
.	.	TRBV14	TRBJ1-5	TGTGCCAGCAGCCTAGGCAGAGATCAGCCCCAGCATTTT	CASSLGRDQPQHF
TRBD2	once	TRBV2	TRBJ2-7	TGTGCCAGCAGAGGAACTAGCGTTGCCTACGAGCAGTACTTC	CASRGTSVAYEQYF
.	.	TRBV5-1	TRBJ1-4	TGCGCCAGCAGCTCCCGAGCCGCAGGGTCAGATGAAAAACTGTTTTTT	CASSSRAAGSDEKLFF
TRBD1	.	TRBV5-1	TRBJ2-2	TGCGCCAGCAGCTTGGGGACAGGGGCCTATACCGGGGAGCTGTTTTTT	CASSLGTGAYTGELFF
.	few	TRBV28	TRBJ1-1	TGTGCCAGCAGTATTCTCGGACATCAGAACACTGAAGCTTTCTTT	CASSILGHQNTEAFF
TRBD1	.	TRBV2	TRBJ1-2	TGTGCCAGCAGTGAAACAGGGGGCTCGGACTATGGCTACACCTTC	CASSETGGSDYGYTF
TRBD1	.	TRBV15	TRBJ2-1	TGTGCCACCAGCAGATCCGGGACAGCTTACAATGAGCAGTTCTTC	CATSRSGTAYNEQFF
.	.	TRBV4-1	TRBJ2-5	TGCGCCAGCAGCTCCCCCGCGGTTGGTGAGACCCAGTACTTC	CASSSPAVGETQYF
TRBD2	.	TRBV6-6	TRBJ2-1	TGTGCCAGCAGTTACTCCCCCGGGAGGGCCCACAATGAGCAGTTCTTC	CASSYSPGRAHNEQFF
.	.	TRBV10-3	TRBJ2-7	TGTGCCATCAGTGAGTCCCCGCTGTCGGGCCCGCAGTACTTC	CAISESPLSGPQYF
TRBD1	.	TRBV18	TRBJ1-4	TGTGCCAGCTCACTGGACAGGCAAAATGAAAAACTGTTTTTT	CASSLDRQNEKLFF
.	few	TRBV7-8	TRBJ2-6	TGTGCCAGCAGCGGGGTCAGGCTAGGGGCCAACGTCCTGACTTTC	CASSGVRLGANVLTF
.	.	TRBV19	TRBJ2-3	TGTGCCAGTAGTTCTCCCGGACAGCTCACAGATACGCAGTATTTT	CASSSPGQLTDTQYF
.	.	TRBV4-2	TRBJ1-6	TGTGCCAGCAGCCAACCCCTAGCGAATTCACCCCTCCACTTT	CASSQPLANSPLHF
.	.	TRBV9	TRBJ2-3	TGTGCCAGCAGGAGGACCGCGTCAGATACGCAGTATTTT	CASRRTASDTQYF
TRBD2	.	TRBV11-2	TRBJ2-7	TGTGCCAGCAGCTTACCCGGGACTAGCGGGAGTGGCTACGAGCAGTACTTC	CASSLPGTSGSGYEQYF
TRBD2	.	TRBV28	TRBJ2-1	TGTGCCAGCAGGGCTAGCGGCTCAGGCCACAATGAGCAGTTCTTC	CASRASGSGHNEQFF
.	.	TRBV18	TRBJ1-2	TGTGCCAGCTCACCACTCCTGGGTAGCTATGGCTACACCTTC	CASSPLLGSYGYTF
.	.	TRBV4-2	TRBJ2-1	TGTGCCAGCAGCCAAGAAGGGCCCTTCCAGCAGCGCTACAATGAGCAGTTCTTC	CASSQEGPFQQRYNEQFF
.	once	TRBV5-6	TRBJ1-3	TGTGCCAGCAGCTCCCTACACCTCCCTGGAAACACCATATATTTT	CASSSLHLPGNTIYF
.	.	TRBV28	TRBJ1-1	TGTGCCAGCAGACCGAAAAAACGAACCTCTGGGACTGAAGCTTTCTTT	CASRPKKRTSGTEAFF
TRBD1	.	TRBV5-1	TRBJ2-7	TGCGCCAGCAGCCGACAGGGAAGCGACGAGCAGTACTTC	CASSRQGSDEQYF
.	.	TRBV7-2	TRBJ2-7	TGTGCCAGCAGCTATACCCATTTGCTTAGCGAGCAGTACTTC	CASSYTHLLSEQYF
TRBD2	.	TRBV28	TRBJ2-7	TGTGCCAGCAGTTCTCCGGGACTAGCGGGAGTCGAGCAGTACTTC	CASSSPGLAGVEQYF
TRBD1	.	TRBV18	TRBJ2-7	TGTGCCAGCTCACCAGGGGGACAGGGGGCAACCTACGAGCAGTACTTC	CASSPGGQGATYEQYF
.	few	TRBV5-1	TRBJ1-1	TGCGCCAGCAGTATAGGATCCACTGAAGCTTTCTTT	CASSIGSTEAFF
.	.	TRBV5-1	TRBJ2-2	TGCGCCAGCAGGCAATTCACCGGGGAGCTGTTTTTT	CASRQFTGELFF
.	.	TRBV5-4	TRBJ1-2	TGTGCCAGCAGCTTAATTCAGGGTTGGGACTATGGCTACACCTTC	CASSLIQGWDYGYTF
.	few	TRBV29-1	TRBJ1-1	TGCAGCGTTGACTTAGGTGGGGACAACATGAACACTGAAGCTTTCTTT	CSVDLGGDNMNTEAFF
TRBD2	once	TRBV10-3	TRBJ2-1	TGTGCCATCAGTGGCGGGAATCGGCGGGAGGACCAGCAGTTCTTC	CAISGGNRREDQQFF
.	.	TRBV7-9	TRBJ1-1	TGTGCCAGCAGCCATCTAGGGGTGGGCACTGAAGCTTTCTTT	CASSHLGVGTEAFF
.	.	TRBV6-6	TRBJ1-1	TGTGCCAGCAGCCCCGGGGGTATGAACACTGAAGCTTTCTTT	CASSPGGMNTEAFF
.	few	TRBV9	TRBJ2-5	TGTGCCAGCAGCGTGGCAGGCCAAGAGACCCAGTACTTC	CASSVAGQETQYF
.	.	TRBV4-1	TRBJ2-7	TGCGCCAGCAGCCTAATGGGACGGCGAGACGAGCAGTACTTC	CASSLMGRRDEQYF
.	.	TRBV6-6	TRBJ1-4	TGTGCCAGCAGTTACTCCGTGGACGAAAAACTGTTTTTT	CASSYSVDEKLFF
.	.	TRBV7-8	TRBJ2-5	TGTGCCAGCAGCTTAGGGCAGCAAGAGACCCAGTACTTC	CASSLGQQETQYF
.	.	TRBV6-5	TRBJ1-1	TGTGCCAGCAGTTCCTCGGACGCCACTGAAGCTTTCTTT	CASSSSDATEAFF
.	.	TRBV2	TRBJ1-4	TGTGCCAGCACAAATAGGGCAACTAATGAAAAACTGTTTTTT	CASTNRATNEKLFF
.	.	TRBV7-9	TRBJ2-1	TGTGCCAGCAGCCCGGGACGAACCTACAATGAGCAGTTCTTC	CASSPGRTYNEQFF
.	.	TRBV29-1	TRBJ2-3	TGCAGCGTTGCTCCGACGGCGGGACGCACAGATACGCAGTATTTT	CSVAPTAGRTDTQYF
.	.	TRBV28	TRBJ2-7	TGTGCCAGCAGTCCGCGCGTCCACGAGCAGTACTTC	CASSPRVHEQYF
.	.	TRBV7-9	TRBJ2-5	TGTGCCAGCAGCTTAGTGGGGGCCCAGTACCAAGAGACCCAGTACTTC	CASSLVGAQYQETQYF